The rows below give T cell receptor beta chains drawn from one sample of a study of T cells in Graves' hyperthyroidism and ophthalmopathy. TCRdb re-analysed the multiplex PCR reads in MiXCR, keeping a single row per CDR3 protein. The sample has some 420,000 distinct CDR3 sequences, roughly 15% seen once. What was sequenced was blood. The receptors originated from a young woman with Graves' hyperthyroidism. Both conserved end residues are part of each CDR3. Fields, in order: CDR3 protein, CDR3 DNA, J gene, D gene, V gene, clone size. The D gene is left open where the match is weak. Part of the rows lack a size; the others show once, few, many or a class for expanded clones.

CASSRGASSYNEQFF | TGTGCCAGCAGTCGGGGGGCTAGCTCCTACAATGAGCAGTTCTTC | TRBJ2-1 | - | TRBV28 | many
CATSRGNTEAFF | TGTGCCACCTCCAGAGGGAACACTGAAGCTTTCTTT | TRBJ1-1 | - | TRBV5-7 | many
CASSPGTSGRSYEQYF | TGTGCCAGCAGCCCCGGGACTAGCGGGAGGTCCTACGAGCAGTACTTC | TRBJ2-7 | TRBD2 | TRBV12-3/TRBV12-4 | -
CASSARAGLAGVRAKNIQYF | TGTGCCAGCAGCGCCCGAGCGGGACTAGCGGGAGTTCGGGCCAAAAACATTCAGTACTTC | TRBJ2-4 | TRBD2 | TRBV7-9 | few
CASSILGGFNNEQFF | TGTGCCAGTAGTATCCTGGGCGGGTTCAACAATGAGCAGTTCTTC | TRBJ2-1 | - | TRBV19 | -
CASSIGRGAYEQYF | TGTGCCAGTAGTATTGGGAGGGGAGCCTACGAGCAGTACTTC | TRBJ2-7 | TRBD2 | TRBV19 | few
CSAPGTSGSSGANVLTF | TGCAGTGCCCCGGGCACTAGCGGGAGCTCTGGGGCCAACGTCCTGACTTTC | TRBJ2-6 | TRBD2 | TRBV20-1 | few
CASSQRPETENSPLHF | TGTGCCAGCAGCCAACGACCGGAGACAGAAAATTCACCCCTCCACTTT | TRBJ1-6 | - | TRBV3-1 | -
CSVDHRNTEAFF | TGCAGCGTTGATCACAGGAACACTGAAGCTTTCTTT | TRBJ1-1 | - | TRBV29-1 | many
CTSSLDLGYERYF | TGTACCAGCAGCTTAGATCTGGGCTACGAGCGGTACTTC | TRBJ2-7 | - | TRBV11-2 | -
CASSGLAGGPIPDTQYF | TGTGCCAGCAGCGGACTAGCGGGAGGGCCAATCCCAGATACGCAGTATTTT | TRBJ2-3 | TRBD2 | TRBV13 | -
CASSQAWYGYTF | TGTGCCAGTAGTCAGGCGTGGTATGGCTACACCTTC | TRBJ1-2 | - | TRBV19 | many
CASSQESSGRGDEQFF | TGTGCCAGCAGCCAAGAGTCTAGCGGGAGGGGTGATGAGCAGTTCTTC | TRBJ2-1 | TRBD2 | TRBV3-1 | many
CASSSRPGQAESYEQYF | TGTGCCAGCAGTTCCCGACCCGGACAGGCGGAGTCCTACGAGCAGTACTTC | TRBJ2-7 | TRBD1 | TRBV27 | many
CASSLQTGPNYGYTF | TGTGCCAGCAGTTTACAAACAGGGCCTAACTATGGCTACACCTTC | TRBJ1-2 | - | TRBV27 | many
CASSFPRGSYEQYF | TGTGCCAGCAGTTTCCCCAGGGGCTCCTACGAGCAGTACTTC | TRBJ2-7 | - | TRBV28 | many
CASGGPTPYEQYF | TGCGCCTCAGGGGGGCCCACTCCCTACGAGCAGTACTTC | TRBJ2-7 | - | TRBV10-2 | many
CASSLDLLAGVTGELFF | TGTGCCAGCAGCTTAGATCTCCTAGCGGGGGTCACCGGGGAGCTGTTTTTT | TRBJ2-2 | TRBD2 | TRBV11-3 | -
CSARGTRNSYEQYF | TGCAGTGCTAGGGGGACCCGGAACTCCTACGAGCAGTACTTC | TRBJ2-7 | - | TRBV20-1 | many
CASSPVLANEQFF | TGTGCCAGCAGTCCCGTACTTGCCAATGAGCAGTTCTTC | TRBJ2-1 | - | TRBV12-3/TRBV12-4 | many
CAISADRGPSGQYF | TGTGCCATCAGCGCGGACAGGGGCCCATCTGGGCAGTACTTC | TRBJ2-7 | TRBD1 | TRBV10-3 | many
CASSQASSLAGGPDTQYF | TGCGCCAGCAGCCAAGCCTCCTCACTAGCGGGAGGCCCAGATACGCAGTATTTT | TRBJ2-3 | TRBD2 | TRBV4-3 | -
CSVARQRNTEAFF | TGCAGCGTGGCCAGACAGAGAAACACTGAAGCTTTCTTT | TRBJ1-1 | - | TRBV29-1 | -